This TCR beta chain was identified during a study of molecular identifiers for immune sequencing clone quantification (dated by TCRdb to 2017 to 2018). Some background on the complete study: In a replicate experiment, RNA from about 19,000 or 110,000 naive CD8 T cells was split into five aliquots, four of which were sequenced. This methods study used CD8 T cells to benchmark TCR RNA copy counting and molecular-identifier clustering-based TCR repertoire sequencing (MIDCIRS). What the authors observed across the whole study: A single cell's worth of spiked-in Jurkat TCR RNA was reported detectable even among 900,000 to 1,000,000 naive CD8 T cells. Modeling gave roughly 3 recovered TCR RNA copies per cell versus around 10 by digital PCR, implying roughly 30% capture efficiency. Without barcode sub-clustering, chimeric consensus sequences inflated TCR diversity; chimeras reached as high as 47%. Highly expanded clone sizes could be underestimated if identical TCR molecules share a barcode. In CMV-specific effector cells, clones with more than 20 RNA copies accounted for over 97% of molecules, whereas in naive cells such clones accounted for under 1%. The naive libraries included spiked-in Jurkat TCR RNA (about 9 copies' worth), and this Jurkat TCR RNA is not part of the donor repertoire.

The table lists this clonotype with a few counts. The antigen this receptor binds is unknown. No base-level quality is on record; no much larger clone is a single base apart. Libraries of naive CD8 T cells were generated from approximately 20,000 to 1,000,000 sorted cells, with 10%, 30% or 50% of the purified RNA used. On a BD FACSAria II, naive CD8 T cells were FACS-sorted as CD8+CD4-CCR7+CD45RA+ and collected into RLT Plus buffer. Nine to eleven TCR copies' worth of Jurkat RNA were spiked into about 19,000-1,100,000 naive CD8 T cell samples to test detection sensitivity. CD8 T cells were enriched with RosetteSep CD8+ T Cell Enrichment Cocktail and Ficoll-Paque, followed by ACK red cell lysis. Spanning cysteine to phenylalanine, the CDR3 consists of 12 amino acids. Of all the DNA, just the CDR3 is kept, 36 bases in frame from base 1. Based on the germline V gene (reference sequence), the CDR1 and CDR2 sequences are LNHDA and SQIVND. Trimming at the junction amounts to 9 bases on V and 5 bases on J, and the germline ends lie 10 bases apart.

Library generation was performed with PCR. Sequencing took place on an Illumina HiSeq 4000. Bulk TCR libraries were generated as previously described, with the TCR primers listed in Table S5 used. Total RNA was purified with the Qiagen AllPrep DNA/RNA kit. Before analysis, reads from multiple sequencing runs of the same library were pooled. The source study handled its data this way. Reads were retained only if the reads had an exact TCR constant sequence, and the retained reads were trimmed to 150 nt and grouped according to their 12-nt molecular barcodes. Reads inside each barcode group were sub-clustered using a 15% Levenshtein threshold, and a quality-weighted consensus sequence was constructed for each RNA molecule. Non-functional sequences were filtered out, along with any lower-count sequence sitting one edit away from another sequence. Based on fitting two negative binomial distributions, any barcode sub-cluster with under 20% of the maximum read count was discarded. TCRdb redid the processing of the public reads, applying fastp at Q25 and MiXCR, and retained in-frame beta chains. CDR3 protein duplicates are merged, each entry listing the most common genes and DNA. It is TCRdb's table, rather than the study itself, that gives the V and J calls and clone size. Across this sample there are about half a million distinct CDR3 sequences, with around 21% seen only once. In total, the top ten clones hold under 0.85% of the sample.

The receptor comes from a human donor in good health. Some libraries in this study had Jurkat cell RNA spiked in. Sequenced input: naive CD8+ T cells from blood, with Jurkat cell RNA spiked in. The cell subset or site label, read with the paper, signifies: FACS-sorted CD8+CD4-CCR7+CD45RA+ naive T cells. This receptor chain uses TRBV19 and TRBJ2-2; the D gene is possibly TRBD2, with 5 bases matching. The CDR3 corresponds to CASRTSTGELFF. The nucleotide sequence reads as follows: TGTGCCAGCAGGACTTCTACCGGGGAGCTGTTTTTT.